This T cell receptor beta chain was recovered during a study of blood T cells in healthy people across ages. Germline values: CDR1 MNHNY, CDR2 SVGAGI (reference sequence). The CDR3 has 13 residues. Trimming cost V 6 bases and J 6 bases; bases outside gene matches: 2. This clonotype occurred a few times. A minimum of 7 million PBMCs was isolated per sample. The use of a sample-barcoded 5' primer and a J-beta primer mix characterized a second PCR of roughly 6 to 11 cycles. Paired-end reads containing CDR3 totaled no fewer than 2.5 million for each sample. TCRdb reanalysed the 5' RACE reads using MiXCR and keeps one entry per CDR3 protein. Here the sample spans over a million distinct CDR3 sequences, about 23% being singletons. The same data also went into a second study, on T cells of mothers and their children.

V usage is TRBV6-6 and J usage is TRBJ1-6; the match to TRBD1 covers 7 bases. The clonotype comes from a girl aged 2 to 9 in good health. Material: blood. CDR3 residues: CASRQGSNSPLHF. For the CDR3, the DNA is TGTGCCAGCAGACAGGGGAGTAATTCACCCCTCCACTTT.